A single sample is the source of the 23 T cell receptor beta chains below, sequenced in a study of T cell changes during pregnancy in multiple sclerosis. TCRdb's table, derived via immunoSEQ multiplex PCR, lists solely in-frame clones and lacks some. In the table there are under 45,000 clones, about 95% of which are singletons. The sequenced sample was peripheral blood, obtained in the second trimester of pregnancy. The source is a female donor with multiple sclerosis, enrolled in a pregnancy study.

The rearrangement links TRBV18 to TRBJ2-5, with D unresolved. The length of the CDR3 is 11 residues. The ends were cut back, 3 bases at V and 4 bases at J, with 3 bases in the middle. The germline gives CDR1 KGHSH, CDR2 LQKENI. CDR3 region: CASSPSETQYF. In nucleotides, the CDR3 is TGTGCCAGCTCACCCTCAGAGACCCAGTACTTC.

V gene TRBV30 combines with J gene TRBJ2-1; no reliable D call. The germline gives CDR1 GTSNPN, CDR2 SVGIG (reference sequence). The CDR3 covers 11 residues. V was shortened by 0 bases and J by 7 bases, with 4 bases between the two germline ends. The CDR3 is CAWSVLNEQFF. DNA of the CDR3: TGTGCCTGGAGTGTCTTGAATGAGCAGTTCTTC.

The J gene is TRBJ1-6, the V gene TRBV13; 7 positions match TRBD1. The CDR3 is 15 amino acids. J was trimmed by 4 bases and V by 6 bases; bases with no gene match: 6. Germline CDR1 PRHDT, CDR2 FYEKMQ (reference sequence). CDR3: CASRAGGPYNSPLHF. DNA for the CDR3: TGTGCCAGCAGGGCAGGGGGGCCTTATAATTCACCCCTCCACTTT.

This chain links TRBV18 with TRBJ2-7; TRBD1 matches at 10 bases. The CDR3 spans 15 residues. V gave up 6 bases and J gave up 4 bases; unmatched junction bases: 9. In germline, CDR1 is KGHSH, CDR2 LQKENI. The CDR3 coding sequence is TGTGCCAGCTCGCACGGCCGGGACAGGGGTTACGAGCAGTACTTC. Translating gives CASSHGRDRGYEQYF.

The chain carries TRBV28 and TRBJ2-1, with 10 bases lining up with TRBD2. V was pared by 2 bases and J by 8 bases, with 15 bases of the junction left unmatched. The CDR3 runs to 18 residues. Germline lookup yields CDR1 MDHEN and CDR2 SYDVKM. CDR3 residues: CASSLPPGTSDSVDEQFF. In DNA form, the CDR3 reads TGTGCCAGCAGTTTACCCCCGGGGACTAGCGATTCTGTGGATGAGCAGTTCTTC.

The chain carries TRBV5-4 and TRBJ2-1, with D perhaps TRBD1 (5 bases). The CDR3 extends over 17 amino acids. V was trimmed by 4 bases and J by 0 bases, leaving 17 bases between them. Germline loops: CDR1 SGHNT, CDR2 YYREEE (reference sequence). CDR3 region: CASSPEGVSSSYNEQFF. The CDR3 DNA follows: TGTGCCAGCAGCCCGGAAGGGGTTTCGAGCTCCTACAATGAGCAGTTCTTC.

This clone was counted only a few times. This chain joins TRBV28 and TRBJ1-5; no reliable D call. The CDR3 is 16 residues long. Germline V gene data show CDR1 as MDHEN and CDR2 as SYDVKM. The V end was cut by 4 bases, the J end by 2 bases, with 15 bases between. The CDR3 is CASSSFPNSGNQPQHF. CDR3 sequence (DNA): TGTGCCAGCAGTTCTTTTCCGAACAGTGGCAATCAGCCCCAGCATTTT.

This chain joins TRBV5-4 and TRBJ2-5, with TRBD2 matching 8 bases. Germline CDR1 reads SGHNT; CDR2 reads YYREEE (reference sequence). With V trimmed by 0 bases and J by 6 bases, 7 bases remained unmatched. CDR3 length equals 15 residues. The CDR3: CASSLGGGRPQTQYF. The CDR3 nucleotides are TGTGCCAGCAGCTTGGGAGGCGGGAGGCCCCAGACCCAGTACTTC.

The chain employs TRBV7-9 and TRBJ2-7; TRBD2 is a possible D gene (6 bases). V shed 1 base and J shed 2 bases, with 9 bases lying between them. This CDR3 is built from 14 residues. Germline CDR1 SEHNR, CDR2 FQNEAQ (reference sequence). The CDR3 loop is CASSLGGVTYEQYF. CDR3 sequence (DNA): TGTGCCAGCAGCTTAGGGGGGGTCACCTACGAGCAGTACTTC.

The chain carries TRBV27 and TRBJ2-7; D possibly corresponds to TRBD1 (6 bases). V was trimmed by 2 bases and J by 0 bases, leaving 11 bases between them. The CDR3 covers 15 residues. Germline values: CDR1 MNHEY, CDR2 SMNVEV (reference sequence). CDR3 protein: CASSLRGGVSYEQYF. CDR3 DNA sequence: TGTGCCAGCAGTTTAAGAGGGGGAGTCTCCTACGAGCAGTACTTC.

This chain links TRBV4-3 with TRBJ2-1; 9 positions match TRBD2. The V gene end was trimmed by 0 bases and the J gene end by 3 bases; junction bases not matched to a gene: 18. CDR1 is LGHNA, CDR2 YSLEER, per germline. CDR3 length equals 21 residues. CDR3 DNA sequence: TGCGCCAGCAGCCAAGATGTGATACGGAGGGCGGGGGGGGCCGGCTACAATGAGCAGTTCTTC. It is translated as CASSQDVIRRAGGAGYNEQFF.

The V gene is TRBV18, the J gene TRBJ2-3; weak D call: TRBD1 (5 bases). CDR3 size: 16 residues. Trimming took off 2 bases at V and 0 bases at J, with 12 bases between the two ends. Germline-derived CDR1 and CDR2 are KGHSH and LQKENI. CDR3 residues: CASSPFGRASTDTQYF. The CDR3 DNA reads TGTGCCAGCTCACCATTCGGCAGGGCTAGCACAGATACGCAGTATTTT.

This clone came up a few times. The chain combines TRBV19 with TRBJ1-5; a weak D match, TRBD1 (5 bases). The CDR3 has 12 amino acids. V was pared by 8 bases and J by 6 bases, with 11 bases between. The germline CDR1 and CDR2 sequences are LNHDA and SQIVND (reference sequence). The CDR3, as DNA: TGTGCCAGTTCAGGGCCATCTCAGCCCCAGCATTTT. This sequence encodes CASSGPSQPQHF.

This chain links TRBV27 with TRBJ2-5; no reliable D call. Trimming took off 6 bases at V and 10 bases at J, with 18 bases between the two ends. CDR3 size: 13 residues. CDR1 and CDR2 from the germline V gene are MNHEY and SMNVEV (reference sequence). CDR3 region: CASSRGSGTDQYF. The CDR3 DNA is TGTGCCAGCAGCCGCGGATCGGGTACGGACCAGTACTTC.

The V gene is TRBV4-1, the J gene TRBJ2-6, with D maybe TRBD1 (7 bases). The CDR3 spans 20 residues. V was pared by 0 bases and J by 1 base, with 19 bases between. CDR1 is MGHRA, CDR2 YSYEKL, per germline. The CDR3 DNA follows: TGCGCCAGCAGCCAAGAAGCGGGCCAGGGGGTCGGGTCTGGGGCCAACGTCCTGACTTTC. This sequence encodes CASSQEAGQGVGSGANVLTF.

This sequence joins TRBV4-3 and TRBJ1-2, with 8 nucleotides matching TRBD1. Losses at the gene ends were 4 bases for V and 6 bases for J; bases not matched to a gene: 10. Per the germline V gene, CDR1 is LGHNA and CDR2 is YSLEER. The CDR3 loop spans 15 amino acids. CDR3 residues: CASSPVLAGGDGYTF. CDR3 nucleotide sequence: TGCGCCAGCAGCCCCGTCCTGGCAGGGGGCGATGGCTACACCTTC.

The V and J genes are TRBV4-1 and TRBJ2-1, with a tentative D call TRBD2 (5 bases). The CDR3 sequence is 15 residues long. Trimming left V 0 bases short and J 10 bases short, with 16 bases between. CDR1 MGHRA and CDR2 YSYEKL come from the germline V gene. The CDR3 bases are TGCGCCAGCAGCCAAGACGGGGTTCCTGGGCCAGAGCAGTTCTTC. Its protein is CASSQDGVPGPEQFF.

The CDR3: CASGVAGVAYEQYF. CDR3 nucleotide sequence: TGTGCCAGCGGGGTAGCGGGGGTGGCCTACGAGCAGTACTTC. V is TRBV25-1 and J is TRBJ2-7; 9 nucleotides align to TRBD2. This CDR3 comprises 14 residues. Germline V gene sequence: CDR1 MGHDK, CDR2 SYGVNS. V trimming: 8 bases; J trimming: 2 bases; junction bases outside the gene matches: 7.

The chain is built from TRBV18 and TRBJ2-2, with D possibly TRBD1 on 5 matching bases. Germline V gene data show CDR1 as KGHSH and CDR2 as LQKENI. V was trimmed by 4 bases and J by 7 bases, leaving 25 bases between them. The CDR3 loop spans 18 amino acids. CDR3 region: CASSLKYLIGRVDGELFF. CDR3 coding DNA: TGTGCCAGCTCACTTAAATACCTCATCGGCAGGGTGGACGGGGAGCTGTTTTTT.

The chain carries TRBV6-5 and TRBJ2-5, with D unclear. CDR3 length: 13 amino acids. Germline V gives CDR1 MNHEY, CDR2 SVGAGI. V lost 2 bases, J lost 5 bases, and 9 bases lay in between. The CDR3 DNA reads TGTGCCAGCAGTTACGAAGCCGCGGAGACCCAGTACTTC. It is translated as CASSYEAAETQYF.

The CDR3 sequence: CASSLFLGGEQYF. The DNA for the CDR3 is TGTGCCAGCAGTCTTTTCCTAGGGGGCGAGCAGTACTTC. J is TRBJ2-7 and V is TRBV6-4; weak D call: TRBD1 (6 bases). Germline V gene sequence: CDR1 MRHNA, CDR2 SNTAGT. Trimming took 5 bases from V and 6 from J, leaving 14 bases between them. CDR3 size: 13 residues.

The chain has TRBV28 and TRBJ2-1, with TRBD2 identical over 7 bases. J gave up 5 bases and V 7 bases, and 11 bases lay outside the gene matches. Looked up from germline, CDR1 is MDHEN and CDR2 is SYDVKM. This CDR3 contains 15 residues. CDR3 region: CASMGNGLGNNEQFF. CDR3 coding DNA: TGTGCCAGCATGGGGAACGGACTAGGAAACAATGAGCAGTTCTTC.

A single count supports this clone. The chain employs TRBV19 and TRBJ2-2; 14 nucleotides line up with TRBD2. In germline, CDR1 is LNHDA, CDR2 SQIVND (reference sequence). CDR3 length: 17 residues. V lost 4 bases and J lost 6; bases outside the gene matches: 7. CDR3 sequence: CASSTHGLAGGAGELFF. The CDR3 coding sequence is TGTGCCAGTAGTACACACGGACTAGCGGGAGGAGCCGGGGAGCTGTTTTTT.